One sample yielded the 26 T cell receptor beta chains listed below, sequenced in a study of T-cell memory formation after mild COVID-19. TCRdb reanalysed the 5' RACE reads using MiXCR and keeps one entry per CDR3 protein. The sample lists about 560,000 distinct CDR3 sequences; more than 15% were seen once. The material sequenced was PBMCs or a T cell subset sorted from them (not recorded which). These receptors were collected from an adult woman who had mild COVID-19 (a few samples of this study predate the infection). Cell type and time point are not known.

This clonotype was seen a handful of times. This sequence joins TRBV7-9 and TRBJ2-1; D remains ambiguous. V lost 6 bases, J lost 4 bases, and 10 bases lay in between. The CDR3 consists of 13 residues. From germline, CDR1 is SEHNR and CDR2 FQNEAQ (reference sequence). In DNA form, the CDR3 reads TGTGCCAGCAGTCGGACCCCTTACAATGAGCAGTTCTTC. The encoded protein is CASSRTPYNEQFF.

This clonotype was counted only a few times. The chain recombines TRBV12-3 or TRBV12-4 with TRBJ2-7, with D possibly matching TRBD2 (7 bases). The CDR3 totals 15 residues. Trimming removed 2 bases from V and 0 bases from J, with 11 bases in between. CDR3 bases: TGTGCCAGCAGTTTACTGGGGGGGCACTCCTACGAGCAGTACTTC. Translated: CASSLLGGHSYEQYF.

The chain carries TRBV12-3 or TRBV12-4 and TRBJ2-7, with TRBD2 identical over 10 bases. Losses at the gene ends were 4 bases for V and 0 bases for J; bases not matched to a gene: 3. CDR3 length equals 15 residues. The chain's CDR3 is CASSSWTSGSYEQYF. CDR3 bases: TGTGCCAGCAGTTCATGGACTAGCGGCTCCTACGAGCAGTACTTC.

This clonotype has only a few counts. The chain links TRBV10-3 to TRBJ1-5; tentative D call: TRBD1 (6 bases). Germline V gene data show CDR1 as ENHRY and CDR2 as SYGVKD. This CDR3 is built from 14 residues. Trimming shortened V by 2 bases and J by 7 bases, and 12 bases separated the two germline ends. The CDR3 spells CAISEAGAGQPQHF. For the CDR3, the DNA is TGTGCCATCAGTGAGGCAGGGGCCGGACAGCCCCAGCATTTT.

The table lists this clonotype with a few counts. The V call is TRBV7-9, the J call TRBJ1-5; 7 bases agree with TRBD1. This CDR3 is built from 15 residues. The germline V gene encodes CDR1 SEHNR and CDR2 FQNEAQ (reference sequence). J lost 3 bases, V lost 4 bases, and 6 bases had no gene match. The CDR3 region has the DNA TGTGCCAGCAGCTCTGACAGGGAGGCCAATCAGCCCCAGCATTTT. This sequence encodes CASSSDREANQPQHF.

The J gene is TRBJ2-3, the V gene TRBV19; the D gene is possibly TRBD1 (5 bases). The CDR3 loop spans 16 amino acids. V dropped 3 bases and J dropped 0 bases, with 13 bases sitting between them. CDR1 is LNHDA and CDR2 is SQIVND in the germline V gene (reference sequence). Written as DNA, the CDR3 is TGTGCCAGTAGTATGGTAGGACAAATAAGCACAGATACGCAGTATTTT. Its protein is CASSMVGQISTDTQYF.

This clonotype showed up just once. This chain uses TRBV28 with TRBJ2-7, with D perhaps TRBD2 (6 bases). The V gene's germline CDR1 is MDHEN and CDR2 SYDVKM. This CDR3 contains 12 residues. Trimming left V 8 bases short and J 3 bases short, with 11 bases between. CDR3 sequence (DNA): TGTGCCAGCTTTGCGGGGAGCTACGAGCAGTACTTC. Translating it yields CASFAGSYEQYF.

The gene calls are TRBV5-1 and TRBJ2-7; 10 bases fit TRBD1. After removal of 2 bases from V and 4 bases from J, the junction contained 6 bases not matched to a gene. In germline, CDR1 is SGHRS, CDR2 YFSETQ. This CDR3 has 15 amino acids. CDR3 protein: CASSFETGGFYEQYF. The CDR3 DNA follows: TGCGCCAGCAGCTTCGAGACAGGGGGCTTTTACGAGCAGTACTTC.

The sample holds a few counts of this clonotype. The chain uses TRBV7-9 and TRBJ1-2, with 7 bases that match TRBD1. V gave up 8 bases and J gave up 6 bases; unmatched junction bases: 12. CDR1 SEHNR and CDR2 FQNEAQ come from the germline V gene (reference sequence). This CDR3 comprises 14 residues. The CDR3 coding sequence is TGTGCCAGCGGCAAATCAGGGGGTAGGAATGGCTACACCTTC. Translating it yields CASGKSGGRNGYTF.

The chain combines TRBV24-1 with TRBJ2-1, with 10 bases fitting TRBD2. The V gene's germline CDR1 is KGHDR and CDR2 SFDVKD. The CDR3 runs to 16 residues. V trimming: 3 bases; J trimming: 4 bases; junction bases outside the gene matches: 5. The CDR3 protein is CATSDLAGASYNEQFF. The DNA for the CDR3 is TGTGCCACCAGTGATCTAGCGGGAGCCTCGTACAATGAGCAGTTCTTC.

The chain links TRBV2 to TRBJ2-7, with D possibly TRBD1 on 6 matching bases. CDR3 length equals 14 residues. Germline assignment: CDR1 SNHLY and CDR2 FYNNEI. Trimming pared 7 bases from V and 5 bases from J, leaving 18 bases between. The CDR3 DNA follows: TGTGCCAGCAACAGGGTAACTAACGCGGACGAGCAGTACTTC. Residues: CASNRVTNADEQYF.

The V call is TRBV5-1, the J call TRBJ1-2, with D perhaps TRBD1 (5 bases). V shed 3 bases and J shed 0 bases, with 12 bases lying between them. This CDR3 has 15 amino acids. CDR1 SGHRS and CDR2 YFSETQ come from the germline V gene. Here the CDR3 DNA reads TGCGCCAGCAGCTCCGGGACGAATACTAACTATGGCTACACCTTC. Its translation is CASSSGTNTNYGYTF.

The chain is built from TRBV4-3 and TRBJ2-7; D remains ambiguous. The CDR3 consists of 16 residues. The germline CDR1 and CDR2 sequences are LGHNA and YSLEER. V was pared by 0 bases and J by 0 bases, with 12 bases between. CDR3 residues: CASSQDSTISSYEQYF. The DNA of the CDR3 is TGCGCCAGCAGCCAAGATAGCACTATCAGCTCCTACGAGCAGTACTTC.

The chain recombines TRBV10-3 with TRBJ2-2, with TRBD2 matching over 7 bases. The germline V gene encodes CDR1 ENHRY and CDR2 SYGVKD. The CDR3 contains 19 residues. Losses at the gene ends were 3 bases for V and 0 bases for J; bases not matched to a gene: 13. CDR3 nucleotide sequence: TGTGCCATCAGTGATCCATCCTTAACTAGCGCCTCGAACACCGGGGAGCTGTTTTTT. Protein product: CAISDPSLTSASNTGELFF.

This chain links TRBV3-1 with TRBJ1-1, with D possibly TRBD1 on 6 matching bases. The CDR3 extends over 17 amino acids. V was trimmed by 0 bases and J by 2 bases, leaving 16 bases between them. CDR1 is LGHDT and CDR2 is YNNKEL in the germline V gene (reference sequence). The CDR3 nucleotides read TGTGCCAGCAGCCAAGAAGGTAGGGGGGGCGTAAACACTGAAGCTTTCTTT. Protein product: CASSQEGRGGVNTEAFF.

This chain uses TRBV7-6 with TRBJ2-7; 7 bases map to TRBD1. CDR3 length: 17 residues. V lost 0 bases, J lost 0 bases, and 8 bases stayed unmatched. Germline CDR1 SGHVS, CDR2 FNYEAQ. The CDR3 DNA follows: TGTGCCAGCAGCTTAGCGCGGAAGGGGGCAAGCTCCTACGAGCAGTACTTC. Protein product: CASSLARKGASSYEQYF.

The chain uses TRBV20-1 and TRBJ2-2; the D gene is possibly TRBD1 (5 bases). This CDR3 has 13 amino acids. CDR1 is DFQATT, CDR2 SNEGSKA, per germline (reference sequence). Trimming stripped 5 bases from V and 4 bases from J, with 11 bases between. The CDR3 DNA reads as TGCAGTGCTTCAGGACACCCCACCGGGGAGCTGTTTTTT. Amino acid sequence: CSASGHPTGELFF.

The chain carries TRBV13 and TRBJ1-3, with 7 bases identical to TRBD1. CDR3 length: 16 residues. The ends lost 5 bases at V and 0 bases at J; junction bases unmatched: 7. CDR1 and CDR2 (germline): PRHDT, FYEKMQ (reference sequence). The CDR3 sequence: CASSPQGGISGNTIYF. Written as DNA, the CDR3 is TGTGCCAGCAGCCCGCAGGGGGGGATCTCTGGAAACACCATATATTTT.

The chain uses TRBV6-1 and TRBJ2-7; 9 bases match TRBD1. The CDR3 sequence is 13 residues long. Germline assignment: CDR1 MNHNS and CDR2 SASEGT. Trimming removed 11 bases from V and 2 bases from J; junction bases left unmatched: 7. DNA of the CDR3: TGTGCCGGAAGGGGGACAGGGACCTACGAGCAGTACTTC. It encodes CAGRGTGTYEQYF.

A remark on this clonotype: One end of the junction fails to match germline, which may point to a read error. The rearrangement uses TRBV13 and TRBJ2-5, with unresolved D. Germline loops: CDR1 PRHDT, CDR2 FYEKMQ (reference sequence). CDR3 size: 15 residues. CDR3: CASSLGLVDHSLENF. The CDR3 DNA is TGTGCCAGCAGCTTAGGATTAGTGGACCACTCCCTTGAGAACTTC.

The rearrangement joins TRBV7-9 to TRBJ2-7; TRBD1 or TRBD2 may be the D gene (5 bases each). The CDR3 sequence is 17 residues long. V lost 5 bases and J 0 bases, leaving 20 bases between the germline ends. Germline V gene lookup returns CDR1 SEHNR and CDR2 FQNEAQ (reference sequence). The CDR3 reads CASSEEPGTGVSYEQYF. The CDR3 region has the DNA TGTGCCAGCAGCGAAGAACCCGGGACGGGCGTCTCCTACGAGCAGTACTTC.

The count of this clonotype is one. This chain links TRBV6-2 or TRBV6-3 with TRBJ2-7; 9 nucleotides match TRBD2. Germline V lookup: CDR1 MNHEY, CDR2 SVGEGT. This CDR3 has 14 amino acids. J was trimmed by 4 bases and V by 3 bases; bases with no gene match: 4. CDR3 sequence (DNA): TGTGCCAGCAGTTATGGCGGGGGGGCGTACGAGCAGTACTTC. Translation gives CASSYGGGAYEQYF.

This clonotype appeared a few times. The CDR3 DNA reads as TGCAGCGTTGTGGAACCCACCTCCTACGAGCAGTACTTC. This translates into CSVVEPTSYEQYF. The chain uses TRBV29-1 and TRBJ2-7, with D unresolved. Deletions cut 4 bases from V and 0 bases from J, with 10 bases between. Germline V gives CDR1 SQVTM, CDR2 ANQGSEA. This CDR3 comprises 13 residues.

The chain carries TRBV5-1 and TRBJ2-1; no clear D gene. From germline, CDR1 is SGHRS and CDR2 YFSETQ. This CDR3 contains 16 residues. Between the trimmed V and J ends, which lost 0 bases and 4 bases, there was a span of 14 bases. CDR3 bases: TGCGCCAGCAGCTTGGTGCCCACATCCGGGTACAATGAGCAGTTCTTC. This gives the protein CASSLVPTSGYNEQFF.

This clonotype has more than one count but fewer than ten. Here the CDR3 reads CSATRDRANSPLHF. CDR3 nucleotide sequence: TGCAGTGCTACGAGGGACAGGGCAAATTCACCCCTCCACTTT. The chain couples TRBV20-1 to TRBJ1-6, with 9 bases identical to TRBD1. Germline trimming cut 4 bases from V and 7 bases from J; bases unmatched to any gene: 5. Germline V gene lookup returns CDR1 DFQATT and CDR2 SNEGSKA (reference sequence). The CDR3 runs 14 residues.

The V and J genes are TRBV4-1 and TRBJ2-3; D is unresolved. The germline V and J ends were trimmed by 2 bases and 5 bases, with 14 bases remaining between them. Germline V gene sequence: CDR1 MGHRA, CDR2 YSYEKL. This CDR3 spans 15 amino acids. This CDR3 is CASSQPDEIGDTQYF. The CDR3 DNA is TGCGCCAGCAGCCAACCGGACGAAATAGGAGATACGCAGTATTTT.